The following is a TCR beta chain sequence with its context. Its cognate antigen is unknown. There are 13 residues in the CDR3. The V gene lost 2 bases and the J gene lost 6 bases, with 11 bases spanning the gap. From germline, CDR1 is SGHTA and CDR2 FQGNSA. Graves' hyperthyroidism was deemed stable absent ophthalmopathy progression within 18 months. This record comes from a study of T cells in Graves' hyperthyroidism and ophthalmopathy. Study summary: Initial diagnosis, before any treatment, was when peripheral blood was collected.

The study, taken as a whole, reports: Ophthalmopathy, as predicted by the model, came a median 6.5 months after the prediction.

Amplified TCR beta CDR3 regions derived from RNA transcripts. First-round RT-PCR with HTBI primers amplified the TCR CDR3 region. TCRdb reprocessed the multiplex PCR reads via MiXCR and lists one record per CDR3 protein. Counted here are about 400,000 distinct CDR3 sequences, just under 15% occurring once; the ten biggest clones make up over 25%. The chain has TRBV7-2 and TRBJ2-7; D is possibly TRBD1 (5 bases). This TCR came from a woman aged 25-40 years with Graves' hyperthyroidism. Sequencing used blood. CDR3 DNA sequence: TGTGCCAGCAGCTTAAGGCTAGACAGCGAGCAGTACTTC. Translation gives CASSLRLDSEQYF.